The 19 T cell receptor beta chains below were found in one sample sequenced in a study of blood T cell repertoires in COVID-19. Assay used: immunoSEQ multiplex PCR; TCRdb lists only in-frame clones, some missing. Of more than 100,000 clones listed, roughly 89% are singletons. The sample was peripheral blood. These receptors all come from a woman in her sixties or seventies with COVID-19, enrolled during active disease.

This clone occurred once. This rearrangement joins TRBV13 to TRBJ2-7, with a tentative D call TRBD2 (6 bases). Germline lookup yields CDR1 PRHDT and CDR2 FYEKMQ (reference sequence). V was cut by 5 bases and J by 0 bases, with 17 bases left in between. The CDR3 runs to 16 residues. CDR3 bases: TGTGCCAGCAGCCCTGGTCGGGGGATGAGCTCCTACGAGCAGTACTTC. Encoded protein: CASSPGRGMSSYEQYF.

The J gene is TRBJ1-1, the V gene TRBV5-1; no firm D call. The CDR3 has 14 amino acids. Trimming removed 4 bases at V and 1 base at J, with 11 bases between. Germline V lookup: CDR1 SGHRS, CDR2 YFSETQ. CDR3 nucleotide sequence: TGCGCCAGCAGCCGAGACAAGGAGAACACTGAAGCTTTCTTT. Translated: CASSRDKENTEAFF.

This chain connects TRBV4-2 to TRBJ1-2; D unresolved. The CDR3 consists of 16 residues. Germline CDR1 reads LGHNA; CDR2 reads YNFKEQ. V dropped 1 base and J dropped 6 bases, with 18 bases sitting between them. The CDR3, as DNA: TGTGCCAGCAGCCAAGGGAGTCGGACGAGCGGGGATGGCTACACCTTC. Protein product: CASSQGSRTSGDGYTF.

This rearrangement joins TRBV25-1 to TRBJ2-5; 10 positions match TRBD1. With 7 bases clipped from V and 2 bases from J, the junction kept 10 bases outside the gene matches. In germline, CDR1 is MGHDK, CDR2 SYGVNS. This CDR3 region has 16 residues. CDR3 sequence: CASKNRRDRGQETQYF. CDR3 in DNA: TGTGCCAGCAAAAACCGCCGGGACAGGGGACAAGAGACCCAGTACTTC. The complete variable domain, with remaining parts taken from reference TRBV25-1 and TRBJ2-5, reads EADIYQTPRYLVIGTGKKITLECSQTMGHDKMYWYQQDPGMELHLIHYSYGVNSTEKGDLSSESTVSRIRTEHFPLTLESARPSHTSQYLCASKNRRDRGQETQYFGPGTRLLVL.

The chain's CDR3 is CAVTELMNTEAFF. The DNA for the CDR3 is TGTGCCGTTACCGAGCTTATGAACACTGAAGCTTTCTTT. The V call is TRBV12-3 or TRBV12-4, the J call TRBJ1-1; D is undetermined. The CDR3 contains 13 residues. Trimming shortened V by 11 bases and J by 0 bases, and 13 bases separated the two germline ends.

The sample holds a few counts of this clone. J is TRBJ1-5 and V is TRBV7-9; D call uncertain. With 5 bases removed from V and 3 bases from J, the gap between germline ends came to 11 bases. Per the germline V gene, CDR1 is SEHNR and CDR2 is FQNEAQ (reference sequence). This CDR3 comprises 14 residues. The CDR3 loop reads CASSDREINQPQHF. The CDR3 bases are TGTGCCAGCAGCGACCGGGAGATCAATCAGCCCCAGCATTTT.

This chain connects TRBV7-9 to TRBJ2-5, with D perhaps TRBD2 (5 bases). Trimming stripped 0 bases from V and 5 bases from J, with 10 bases between. CDR3 length: 14 amino acids. The germline CDR1 and CDR2 sequences are SEHNR and FQNEAQ (reference sequence). The CDR3 sequence is CASSLAGVEETQYF. In nucleotides, the CDR3 is TGTGCCAGCAGCTTAGCCGGGGTAGAGGAGACCCAGTACTTC.

The CDR3 nucleotides read TGCGCCAGCAGCTCAAACATACAAGAGACCCAGTACTTC. Its translation is CASSSNIQETQYF. This chain links TRBV5-1 with TRBJ2-5; unclear D gene. The V end lost 3 bases, the J end lost 2 bases, and 8 bases lay between the germline ends. Germline V gene lookup returns CDR1 SGHRS and CDR2 YFSETQ. The CDR3 extends over 13 amino acids.

The chain is built from TRBV4-2 and TRBJ2-7; D is uncertain. This CDR3 comprises 15 residues. Trimming removed 0 bases from V and 5 bases from J, with 14 bases in between. The germline V gene has CDR1 LGHNA and CDR2 YNFKEQ. CDR3 sequence reads: CASSQDFRGVDEQYF. CDR3 nucleotide sequence: TGTGCCAGCAGCCAAGATTTTCGCGGTGTCGACGAGCAGTACTTC.

V usage is TRBV7-8 and J usage is TRBJ2-4, with a possible D match to TRBD1 (6 bases). Germline values: CDR1 SGHVS, CDR2 FQNEAQ. This CDR3 has 20 residues. V lost 5 bases, J lost 0 bases, and 26 bases lay in between. CDR3 sequence (DNA): TGTGCCAGCAGCGAGAGAATAACAGGGAAGGAGAAACTAGCCAAAAACATTCAGTACTTC. Encoded protein: CASSERITGKEKLAKNIQYF.

The V and J genes are TRBV29-1 and TRBJ1-1; unclear D gene. The CDR3 has 12 residues. The V and J ends lost 3 bases and 5 bases respectively, with 10 bases between them. CDR1 and CDR2 (germline): SQVTM, ANQGSEA. CDR3 sequence: CSVEDPGTEAFF. Written as DNA, the CDR3 is TGCAGCGTTGAGGACCCGGGGACTGAAGCTTTCTTT.

V and J are TRBV7-2 and TRBJ1-2; D uncertain. V lost 1 base and J 3 bases, leaving 15 bases between the germline ends. The germline gives CDR1 SGHTA, CDR2 FQGNSA. The CDR3 sequence is 16 residues long. Here the CDR3 DNA reads TGTGCCAGCAGCTTAGTTAGCGGCAGCACCCACTATGGCTACACCTTC. It yields the protein CASSLVSGSTHYGYTF.

This chain uses TRBV2 with TRBJ2-3; TRBD2 might be the D (6 bases). The V gene lost 10 bases and the J gene lost 5 bases, with 25 bases spanning the gap. Germline lookup yields CDR1 SNHLY and CDR2 FYNNEI. The CDR3 is 16 amino acids. This CDR3 is CATPRDLAPVGDTQYF. The CDR3 DNA is TGTGCCACCCCACGGGACCTAGCGCCGGTGGGAGATACGCAGTATTTT.

This chain joins TRBV24-1 and TRBJ2-2, with D tentatively TRBD2 (6 bases). The CDR3 has 17 residues. Germline-derived CDR1 and CDR2 are KGHDR and SFDVKD. The V end was cut by 2 bases, the J end by 0 bases, with 12 bases between. In DNA, the CDR3 is TGTGCCACCAGTGATTCCCGGGGGTCACCGAACACCGGGGAGCTGTTTTTT. This gives the protein CATSDSRGSPNTGELFF.

The chain has TRBV19 and TRBJ1-4; no reliable D call. The CDR3 is 14 amino acids. Trimming left V 1 base short and J 4 bases short, with 7 bases between. Germline CDR1 reads LNHDA; CDR2 reads SQIVND (reference sequence). CDR3 sequence: CASSIGQRNEKLFF. CDR3 DNA: TGTGCCAGTAGTATAGGGCAGCGTAATGAAAAACTGTTTTTT.

This sequence joins TRBV20-1 and TRBJ1-1; D possibly corresponds to TRBD1 (5 bases). This CDR3 is 13 amino acids long. Trimming cost V 3 bases and J 3 bases, with 11 bases left between them. Germline V lookup: CDR1 DFQATT, CDR2 SNEGSKA (reference sequence). CDR3 amino acids: CSASRGFDTEAFF. The DNA of the CDR3 is TGCAGTGCTAGTAGGGGATTCGACACTGAAGCTTTCTTT.

The sample holds one count of this clone. The chain carries TRBV6-8 and TRBJ2-7, with D perhaps matching TRBD1 (6 bases). V was clipped by 3 bases and J by 3 bases, with 18 bases between them. This CDR3 contains 16 residues. Germline loops: CDR1 MNHGY, CDR2 SAAAGT. The CDR3 DNA sequence: TGTGCCAGCAGTTATTCCGGGGCCAGGACAGTCTACGAGCAGTACTTC. Translated, it gives CASSYSGARTVYEQYF.

The chain couples TRBV3-1 (or the pseudogene TRBV3-2) to TRBJ2-1, with D maybe TRBD2 (6 bases). V dropped 4 bases and J dropped 5 bases, with 18 bases sitting between them. This CDR3 region has 16 residues. Germline CDR1 reads LGHDT; CDR2 reads YNNKEL (reference sequence). The CDR3 loop reads CASSLLGASVDNEQFF. The CDR3 DNA reads as TGTGCCAGCAGCCTCCTTGGGGCTAGCGTTGACAATGAGCAGTTCTTC.

The chain is built from TRBV23-1 and TRBJ1-2, with TRBD1 matching over 11 bases. TRBV23-1 is an open reading frame, and its role is uncertain. CDR3 length: 17 residues. The trim removed 0 bases at V and 4 bases at J, leaving 7 bases unmatched. The CDR3 bases are TGCGCCAGCAGTCAATCGACGGGACAGGGGGTTGGCTATGGCTACACCTTC. Residues: CASSQSTGQGVGYGYTF.